Each of the 3 T cell receptor beta chains below was sequenced from the same sample in a study of blood T cells in healthy people across ages. Next came a second PCR, run for about 6 to 11 cycles, which used a sample-barcoded 5' primer along with a J-beta primer mix. TCRdb reprocessed the 5' RACE reads with MiXCR, giving one entry per CDR3 protein. The repertoire holds some 860,000 distinct CDR3 sequences, roughly three fifths seen once, with roughly 24% in the top ten. The specimen sequenced was blood. These receptors all stem from a man in his forties or fifties in good health.

This clonotype has just a few counts. The chain uses TRBV25-1 and TRBJ2-1; D ambiguous. Germline V lookup: CDR1 MGHDK, CDR2 SYGVNS. V lost 4 bases to trimming and J lost 7 bases, with 8 bases between them. The CDR3 loop spans 12 amino acids. The CDR3 here is CASSAPLNEQFF. Written as DNA, the CDR3 is TGTGCCAGCAGTGCTCCCTTGAATGAGCAGTTCTTC.

This clonotype was counted only a few times. CDR3 coding DNA: TGTGCCAGCAGCCCCGAGGCTAGCGGGGGGCCGTGGGAGACCCAGTACTTC. Translating gives CASSPEASGGPWETQYF. The genes are TRBV11-2 and TRBJ2-5; TRBD2 aligns across 11 bases. The junction had 13 bases not matched to a gene; V was cut back by 5 bases and J by 5 bases. The CDR3 is made up of 17 amino acids. Germline assignment: CDR1 SGHAT and CDR2 FQNNGV.

A few counts support this clonotype. The rearrangement joins TRBV4-1 to TRBJ2-7; TRBD2 matches at 7 bases. V trimming: 3 bases; J trimming: 0 bases; junction bases outside the gene matches: 11. CDR1 is MGHRA and CDR2 is YSYEKL in the germline V gene. The CDR3 is 17 residues long. CDR3 nucleotides: TGCGCCAGCAGCCATCCCAATCCCCAGCGGGACTCCTACGAGCAGTACTTC. Translation gives CASSHPNPQRDSYEQYF.